The 29 T cell receptor beta chains below come from one sample, sequenced in a study of T cells in Graves' hyperthyroidism and ophthalmopathy. TCR beta CDR3 sequences were amplified from RNA transcripts. RT-PCR in the first round (using the HTBI primer set) targeted the TCR CDR3. MiXCR, run by TCRdb on the multiplex PCR reads, gives a single entry per CDR3 protein. The sample lists roughly 710,000 distinct CDR3 sequences; approximately 40% were seen once. What was sequenced was blood. These receptors were collected from a woman in her thirties or forties with Graves' hyperthyroidism.

The rearrangement uses TRBV7-9 and TRBJ2-5; 9 bases match TRBD2. The V segment lost 5 bases and the J segment 4 bases; nucleotides outside the gene matches: 2. Germline V lookup: CDR1 SEHNR, CDR2 FQNEAQ (reference sequence). The CDR3 sequence is 13 residues long. The CDR3 nucleotides are TGTGCCAGCAGCCCTAGCGGGGTAGAGACCCAGTACTTC. Encoded protein: CASSPSGVETQYF.

The J gene is TRBJ1-1, the V gene TRBV7-2; D is uncertain. The CDR3 has 14 amino acids. Trimming left V 4 bases short and J 0 bases short, with 9 bases between. CDR1 SGHTA and CDR2 FQGNSA come from the germline V gene. The CDR3 DNA reads as TGTGCCAGCAGCTGGACTAGCGTGAACACTGAAGCTTTCTTT. This encodes CASSWTSVNTEAFF.

There are many counts of this clonotype. The genes are TRBV24-1 and TRBJ1-1; the D gene is possibly TRBD1 (6 bases). Trimming left V 7 bases short and J 3 bases short, with 11 bases between. This CDR3 comprises 13 residues. Germline CDR1 is KGHDR and CDR2 is SFDVKD. CDR3 residues: CATSRNRDTEAFF. In DNA form, the CDR3 reads TGTGCCACCAGCAGAAACAGGGACACTGAAGCTTTCTTT.

The V call is TRBV7-8, the J call TRBJ1-3; D is perhaps TRBD1 (5 bases). Germline V lookup: CDR1 SGHVS, CDR2 FQNEAQ. Trimming took 1 base from V and 0 from J, leaving 10 bases between them. CDR3 length: 16 residues. CDR3 region: CASSLEGRDSGNTIYF. DNA of the CDR3: TGTGCCAGCAGCTTAGAGGGACGGGACTCTGGAAACACCATATATTTT.

This clonotype was found a few times. The junction departs from germline at one end; a sequencing error may be responsible. This sequence joins TRBV7-9 and TRBJ1-4; TRBD1 matches at 8 bases. The CDR3 is 16 residues long. Looked up from germline, CDR1 is SEHNR and CDR2 is FQNEAQ (reference sequence). Written as DNA, the CDR3 is TGCGCCAGCAGCCAGGCAACAGGGGGAACTAATGAAAAACTGTTTTTT. Translation: CASSQATGGTNEKLFF.

This clonotype was detected ten times or more. The chain joins TRBV7-9 to TRBJ1-1; D uncertain. The CDR3 consists of 11 residues. Germline CDR1 reads SEHNR; CDR2 reads FQNEAQ (reference sequence). Trimming cost V 8 bases and J 11 bases, with 15 bases left between them. CDR3 sequence reads: CASSKAPDAFF. The CDR3 coding sequence is TGTGCCAGCTCGAAGGCTCCGGACGCTTTCTTT.

The chain employs TRBV12-3 or TRBV12-4 and TRBJ1-6, with D possibly being TRBD1 (6 bases). This CDR3 is 15 amino acids long. V was shortened by 2 bases and J by 5 bases, with 10 bases between the two germline ends. The CDR3: CASSLPGVNNSPLHF. CDR3 DNA sequence: TGTGCCAGCAGTTTACCAGGGGTGAATAATTCACCCCTCCACTTT.

This clonotype was observed many times. The V and J genes are TRBV20-1 and TRBJ1-6; D gene ambiguous. Germline V gene sequence: CDR1 DFQATT, CDR2 SNEGSKA (reference sequence). V was shortened by 0 bases and J by 8 bases, with 11 bases between the two germline ends. The CDR3 length is 14 residues. For the CDR3, the DNA is TGCAGTGCTAGAGAGGGTGGCCCTGATTCACCCCTCCACTTT. Its protein product is CSAREGGPDSPLHF.

This clonotype was counted ten times or more. The chain links TRBV14 to TRBJ1-1; D is ambiguous. Trimming removed 0 bases at V and 4 bases at J, with 15 bases between. The CDR3 runs to 16 residues. Germline CDR1 reads SGHDN; CDR2 reads FVKESK. CDR3: CASSQDMGDVFTEAFF. The CDR3, as DNA: TGTGCCAGCAGCCAAGATATGGGCGATGTATTCACTGAAGCTTTCTTT.

To note about this clonotype: The germline gene is not matched at one end of the junction; a read error may be the cause. This rearrangement joins TRBV5-5 to TRBJ2-6; D remains ambiguous. CDR1 is SGHKS, CDR2 YYEKEE, per germline (reference sequence). This CDR3 comprises 14 residues. DNA for the CDR3: TGCGCCAGCAGCCAAGATTGGGGGGCCAACGTCCTGACTTTC. Amino acid sequence: CASSQDWGANVLTF.

In its sample, this clonotype was seen many times. The chain couples TRBV2 to TRBJ1-6; D is possibly TRBD1 (5 bases). The germline V gene has CDR1 SNHLY and CDR2 FYNNEI. The CDR3 totals 12 residues. V lost 4 bases and J lost 14, with 12 bases in between. CDR3 in DNA: TGTGCCAGCAGTGTAGAGGGGAGGGCCCTCCACTTT. It yields the protein CASSVEGRALHF.

This clonotype showed up many times. The gene calls are TRBV10-3 and TRBJ1-1; D may be TRBD1 (6 bases). The CDR3 is made up of 13 amino acids. The V end was cut by 8 bases, the J end by 6 bases, with 16 bases between. Per germline, CDR1 ENHRY and CDR2 SYGVKD. This chain's CDR3 is CAIGTRGDSEAFF. The DNA for the CDR3 is TGTGCCATCGGTACGAGGGGGGATTCTGAAGCTTTCTTT.

The rearrangement uses TRBV6-5 and TRBJ1-5; D unclear. Germline CDR1 is MNHEY and CDR2 is SVGAGI. V dropped 8 bases and J dropped 2 bases, with 10 bases sitting between them. The length of the CDR3 is 13 residues. The CDR3 sequence: CASCGVGNQPQHF. The CDR3 DNA reads as TGTGCCAGCTGCGGGGTTGGCAATCAGCCCCAGCATTTT.

The chain joins TRBV6-6 to TRBJ2-7; D may be TRBD1 or TRBD2 (6 bases each). V gave up 6 bases and J gave up 6 bases, with 18 bases separating them. CDR1 and CDR2 from the germline V gene are MNHNY and SVGAGI (reference sequence). There are 14 residues in the CDR3. The CDR3, as DNA: TGTGCCAGCAGAAACGGGGGCGGTACGGGCGAGCAGTACTTC. This codes for CASRNGGGTGEQYF.

Turning to this clonotype: A read error is possible here, since a much larger clone lies one base away. The chain has TRBV12-3 or TRBV12-4 and TRBJ1-2, with a possible D match to TRBD1 (6 bases). Trimming stripped 11 bases from V and 4 bases from J, with 17 bases between. This CDR3 is built from 13 residues. CDR3 amino acids: CAGKQGRSYGYTF. The DNA of the CDR3 is TGTGCCGGCAAACAGGGAAGGAGCTATGGCTACACCTTC.

Points on this clonotype: A much larger clone lies a single base off, so this may be a read error. This chain connects TRBV12-3 or TRBV12-4 to TRBJ2-5; D is perhaps TRBD2 (6 bases). CDR3 length equals 15 residues. The DNA of the CDR3 is TGTGCCAGCACCATTCGACTAGTTGGACGGGAGACCCAGTGCTTC. It is translated as CASTIRLVGRETQCF.

V is TRBV19 and J is TRBJ1-1; possible D gene TRBD1, 5 bases. Germline-derived CDR1 and CDR2 are LNHDA and SQIVND (reference sequence). V was clipped by 4 bases and J by 4 bases, with 16 bases between them. The length of the CDR3 is 15 residues. In DNA form, the CDR3 reads TGTGCCAGTAGTACCGGGCTGGGGGGGATCACTGAAGCTTTCTTT. Translating gives CASSTGLGGITEAFF.

This sequence joins TRBV5-1 and TRBJ1-1, with D tentatively TRBD1 (5 bases). Trimming stripped 1 base from V and 7 bases from J, with 14 bases between. This CDR3 contains 14 residues. Germline CDR1 SGHRS, CDR2 YFSETQ. The CDR3 region is CASSLSPGNGEAFF. The CDR3 DNA reads TGCGCCAGCAGCTTGTCCCCAGGGAATGGTGAAGCTTTCTTT.

The chain carries TRBV2 and TRBJ1-2, with D hard to call. V was pared by 6 bases and J by 5 bases, with 13 bases between. The germline V gene encodes CDR1 SNHLY and CDR2 FYNNEI. The CDR3 sequence is 13 residues long. CDR3 amino acids: CASSLVSSYGYTF. Written as DNA, the CDR3 is TGTGCCAGCAGCTTAGTCAGTAGTTATGGCTACACCTTC.

The V and J genes are TRBV15 and TRBJ2-7, with D possibly matching TRBD2 (6 bases). CDR3 size: 19 residues. Germline lookup yields CDR1 LNHNV and CDR2 YYDKDF (reference sequence). V lost 0 bases to trimming and J lost 1 base, with 22 bases between them. The CDR3 reads CATSRDFVSRGPLSYEQYF. The DNA for the CDR3 is TGTGCCACCAGCAGAGATTTCGTCTCGCGGGGTCCGTTATCCTACGAGCAGTACTTC.

This clonotype turned up a few times. At one end, the junction sequence differs from germline, possibly due to a read error. The chain is built from TRBV10-1 and TRBJ2-7; D possibly corresponds to TRBD1 (6 bases). This CDR3 region has 13 residues. Germline CDR1 reads WNHNN; CDR2 reads SYGVQD (reference sequence). The CDR3 loop is CASSPNRDYEQYF. In nucleotides, the CDR3 is TGTGCCAGCTCTCCCAACAGGGATTACGAGCAGTACTTC.

This clonotype occurred many times. This chain uses TRBV29-1 with TRBJ1-1, with D tentatively TRBD1 (5 bases). The length of the CDR3 is 15 residues. The V end lost 4 bases, the J end lost 1 base, and 16 bases lay between the germline ends. Germline V gene sequence: CDR1 SQVTM, CDR2 ANQGSEA. The CDR3 is CSVGPLGEGNTEAFF. The CDR3, as DNA: TGCAGCGTTGGACCCCTAGGGGAAGGGAACACTGAAGCTTTCTTT.

Points on this clonotype: Its ends do not fully match the called genes, so a read error is possible. The rearrangement links TRBV20-1 to TRBJ2-2; D might be TRBD1 (6 bases). The CDR3 loop spans 14 amino acids. Germline CDR1 reads DFQATT; CDR2 reads SNEGSKA (reference sequence). The CDR3 region is CSARMGHNTGELLF. The DNA for the CDR3 is TGCAGTGCTAGAATGGGACACAACACCGGGGAGCTGCTTTTT.

This clonotype was found once. V gene TRBV11-2 combines with J gene TRBJ2-7; D gene uncertain. The DNA end is more similar to TRBJ2-1, so the J call may be wrong. Germline assignment: CDR1 SGHAT and CDR2 FQNNGV. This CDR3 contains 13 residues. The CDR3 here is CASSLSSNNEQFF. The CDR3 DNA is TGTGCCAGCAGCTTGTCGAGCAACAATGAGCAGTTCTTC.

This clonotype was recorded a few times. In DNA form, the CDR3 reads TGTGCCAGCAGCCTCGGGTCCGGAGCCGGGGAGCTGTTTTTT. It codes for CASSLGSGAGELFF. The chain is built from TRBV7-2 and TRBJ2-2, with D uncertain. This CDR3 region has 14 residues. The germline V gene encodes CDR1 SGHTA and CDR2 FQGNSA. Trimming removed 5 bases at V and 6 bases at J, with 13 bases between.

This clonotype was recorded many times. The CDR3 DNA follows: TGCAGTGCGGCAACTAGTTCAGAGACCCAGTACTTC. As protein: CSAATSSETQYF. This chain uses TRBV20-1 with TRBJ2-5; D possibly corresponds to TRBD2 (5 bases). Looked up from germline, CDR1 is DFQATT and CDR2 is SNEGSKA (reference sequence). The V end lost 6 bases, the J end lost 4 bases, and 12 bases lay between the germline ends. The CDR3 totals 12 residues.

With respect to this clonotype: The germline gene is not matched at one end of the junction; a read error may be the cause. The chain carries TRBV6-5 and TRBJ1-6; D remains ambiguous. CDR3 length: 15 residues. The germline V gene has CDR1 MNHEY and CDR2 SVGAGI. For the CDR3, the DNA is TGTGCCATCAGTTACTCAGTACCCCGGGAATCACCCCTCCACTTT. Translated, it gives CAISYSVPRESPLHF.

This chain links TRBV11-1 with TRBJ2-7; unclear D gene. The V end lost 4 bases, the J end lost 7 bases, and 20 bases lay between the germline ends. Germline V gene data show CDR1 as SGHAT and CDR2 as FQDESV (reference sequence). The CDR3 is 15 amino acids. As DNA, the CDR3 is TGTGCCAGCAGCTCCCCCTGGACGGGCCTAAGGGAGCAGTACTTC. It specifies CASSSPWTGLREQYF. The variable domain in full, with the rest retrieved from reference TRBV11-1 and TRBJ2-7, is EAEVAQSPRYKITEKSQAVAFWCDPISGHATLYWYRQILGQGPELLVQFQDESVVDDSQLPKDRFSAERLKGVDSTLKIQPAELGDSAMYLCASSSPWTGLREQYFGPGTRLTVT.

A few counts support this clonotype. The chain uses TRBV7-8 and TRBJ2-5, with D maybe TRBD1 (6 bases). The germline V gene has CDR1 SGHVS and CDR2 FQNEAQ. The V end lost 6 bases, the J end lost 5 bases, and 19 bases lay between the germline ends. The CDR3 is 15 amino acids. The CDR3 region has the DNA TGTGCCAGCAGTTTGCCCCGACAGGTGGGGGAGACCCAGTACTTC. Translating it yields CASSLPRQVGETQYF.